The TCR beta chain described here comes from a study of blood T cell repertoires in COVID-19. Overall study context: From T cells, B-cell-depleted T cells, or PBMCs came the material, which was cDNA or gDNA.

TCRdb's table, derived via immunoSEQ multiplex PCR, lists solely in-frame clones and lacks some. The sample shows some 100,000 clones, 80% to 95% of them seen only once. Trimming cost V 6 bases and J 10 bases, with 10 bases left between them. Germline CDR1 is MNHEY and CDR2 is SVGAGI. This CDR3 is 11 amino acids long. The chain uses TRBV6-5 and TRBJ2-1, with TRBD1 as a possible D gene (6 bases). The sequencing sample was made of peripheral blood. The TCR was taken from a man aged 45-65 years with active COVID-19. In nucleotides, the CDR3 is TGTGCCAGCAGGAGGACAGAGGAGCAGTTCTTC. The encoded protein is CASRRTEEQFF.